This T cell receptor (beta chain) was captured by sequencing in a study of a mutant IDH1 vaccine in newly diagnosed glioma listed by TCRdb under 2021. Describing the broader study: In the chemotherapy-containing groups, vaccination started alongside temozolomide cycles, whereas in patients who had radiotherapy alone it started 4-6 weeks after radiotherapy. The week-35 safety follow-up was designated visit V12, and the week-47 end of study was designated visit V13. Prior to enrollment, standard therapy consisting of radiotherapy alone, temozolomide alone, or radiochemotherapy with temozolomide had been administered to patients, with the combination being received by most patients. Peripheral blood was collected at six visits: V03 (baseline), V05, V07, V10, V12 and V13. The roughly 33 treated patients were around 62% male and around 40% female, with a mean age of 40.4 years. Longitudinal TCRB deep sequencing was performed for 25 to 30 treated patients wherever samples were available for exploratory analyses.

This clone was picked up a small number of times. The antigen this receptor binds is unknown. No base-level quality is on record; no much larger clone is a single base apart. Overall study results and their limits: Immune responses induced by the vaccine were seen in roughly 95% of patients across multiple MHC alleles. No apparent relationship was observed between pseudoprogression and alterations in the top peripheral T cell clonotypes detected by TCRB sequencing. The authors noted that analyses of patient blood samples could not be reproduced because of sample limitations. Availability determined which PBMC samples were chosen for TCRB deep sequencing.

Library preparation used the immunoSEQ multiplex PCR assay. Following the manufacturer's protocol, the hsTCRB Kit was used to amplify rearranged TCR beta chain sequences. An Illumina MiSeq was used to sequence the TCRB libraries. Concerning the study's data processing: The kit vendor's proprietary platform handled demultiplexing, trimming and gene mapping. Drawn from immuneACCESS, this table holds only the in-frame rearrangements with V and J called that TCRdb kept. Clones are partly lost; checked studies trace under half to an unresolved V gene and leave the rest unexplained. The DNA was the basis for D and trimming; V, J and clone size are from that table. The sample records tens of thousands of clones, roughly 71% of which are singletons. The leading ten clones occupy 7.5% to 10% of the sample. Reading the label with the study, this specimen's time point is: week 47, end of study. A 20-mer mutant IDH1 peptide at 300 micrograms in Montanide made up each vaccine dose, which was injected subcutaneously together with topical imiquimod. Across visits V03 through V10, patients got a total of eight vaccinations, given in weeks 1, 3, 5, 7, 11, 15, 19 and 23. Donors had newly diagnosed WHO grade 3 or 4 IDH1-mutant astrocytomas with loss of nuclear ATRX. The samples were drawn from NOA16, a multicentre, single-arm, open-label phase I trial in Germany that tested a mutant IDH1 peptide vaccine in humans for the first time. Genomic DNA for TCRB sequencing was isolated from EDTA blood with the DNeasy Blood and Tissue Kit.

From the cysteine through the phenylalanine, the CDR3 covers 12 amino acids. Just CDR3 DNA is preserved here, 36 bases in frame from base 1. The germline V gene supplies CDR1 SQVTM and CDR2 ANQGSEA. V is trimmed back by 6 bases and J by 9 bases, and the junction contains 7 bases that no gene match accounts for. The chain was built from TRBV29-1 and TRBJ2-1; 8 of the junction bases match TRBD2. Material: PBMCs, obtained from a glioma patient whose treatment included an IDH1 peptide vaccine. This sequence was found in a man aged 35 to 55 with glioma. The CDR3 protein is CSVLREGGEQFF. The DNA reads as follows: TGCAGCGTCTTACGGGAGGGGGGTGAGCAGTTCTTC.